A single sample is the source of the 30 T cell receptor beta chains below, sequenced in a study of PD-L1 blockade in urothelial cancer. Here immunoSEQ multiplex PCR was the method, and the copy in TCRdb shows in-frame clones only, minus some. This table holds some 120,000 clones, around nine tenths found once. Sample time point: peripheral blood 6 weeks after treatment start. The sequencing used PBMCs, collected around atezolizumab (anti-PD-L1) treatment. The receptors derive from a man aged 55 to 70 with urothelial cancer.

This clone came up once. This CDR3 is CASTSGSVDTQYF. The CDR3 nucleotides read TGTGCCAGCACGAGCGGGAGCGTGGATACGCAGTATTTT. The J gene is TRBJ2-3, the V gene TRBV6-5; 8 bases are a match to TRBD2. The CDR3 totals 13 residues. V shed 7 bases, J shed 6 bases, and the junction held 6 bases outside the gene matches. Germline values: CDR1 MNHEY, CDR2 SVGAGI.

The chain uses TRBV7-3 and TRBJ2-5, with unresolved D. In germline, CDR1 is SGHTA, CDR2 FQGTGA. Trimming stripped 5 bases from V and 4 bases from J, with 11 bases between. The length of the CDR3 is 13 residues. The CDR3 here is CASSRGVGETQYF. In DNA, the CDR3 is TGTGCCAGCAGCCGCGGAGTGGGAGAGACCCAGTACTTC. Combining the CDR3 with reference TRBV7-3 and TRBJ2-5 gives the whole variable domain GAGVSQTPSNKVTEKGKYVELRCDPISGHTALYWYRQSLGQGPEFLIYFQGTGAADDSGLPNDRFFAVRPEGSVSTLKIQRTERGDSAVYLCASSRGVGETQYFGPGTRLLVL.

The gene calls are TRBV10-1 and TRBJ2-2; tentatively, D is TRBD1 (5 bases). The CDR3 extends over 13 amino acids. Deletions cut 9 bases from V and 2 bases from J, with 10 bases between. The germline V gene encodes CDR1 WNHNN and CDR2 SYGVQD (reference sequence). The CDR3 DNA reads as TGCGCCAGGTGGGGCCCTAACACCGGGGAGCTGTTTTTT. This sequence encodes CARWGPNTGELFF.

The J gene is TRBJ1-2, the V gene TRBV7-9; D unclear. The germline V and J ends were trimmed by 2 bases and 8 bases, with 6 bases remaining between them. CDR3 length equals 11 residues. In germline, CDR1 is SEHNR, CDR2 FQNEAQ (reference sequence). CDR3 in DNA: TGTGCCAGCAGCTTATTTGAGGGCTACACCTTC. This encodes CASSLFEGYTF.

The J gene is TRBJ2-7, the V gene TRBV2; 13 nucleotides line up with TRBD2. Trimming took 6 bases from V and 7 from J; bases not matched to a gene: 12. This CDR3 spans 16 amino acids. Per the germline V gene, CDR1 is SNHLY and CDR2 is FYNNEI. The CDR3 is CASRRTSGRGAGEQYF. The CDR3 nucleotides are TGTGCCAGCAGGAGGACTAGCGGGAGAGGCGCCGGGGAGCAGTACTTC.

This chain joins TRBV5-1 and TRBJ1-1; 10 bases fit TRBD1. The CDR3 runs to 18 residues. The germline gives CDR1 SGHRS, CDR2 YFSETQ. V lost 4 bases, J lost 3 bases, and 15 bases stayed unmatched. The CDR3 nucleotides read TGCGCCAGCAGCGCTCGACGGGGGACAGGGGATCGGGACACTGAAGCTTTCTTT. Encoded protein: CASSARRGTGDRDTEAFF.

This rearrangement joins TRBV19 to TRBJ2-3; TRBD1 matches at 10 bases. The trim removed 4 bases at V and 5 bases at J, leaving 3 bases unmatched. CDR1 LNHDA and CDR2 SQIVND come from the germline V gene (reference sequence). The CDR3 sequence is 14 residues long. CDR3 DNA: TGTGCCAGTAGTAGACAGGGGGCAATAGATACGCAGTATTTT. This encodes CASSRQGAIDTQYF.

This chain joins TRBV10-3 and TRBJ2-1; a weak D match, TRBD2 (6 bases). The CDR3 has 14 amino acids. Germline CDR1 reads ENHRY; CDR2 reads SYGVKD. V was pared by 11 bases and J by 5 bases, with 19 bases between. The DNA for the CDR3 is TGTGCCGGAAATAGCGGAGCCCTTGACAATGAGCAGTTCTTC. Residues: CAGNSGALDNEQFF.

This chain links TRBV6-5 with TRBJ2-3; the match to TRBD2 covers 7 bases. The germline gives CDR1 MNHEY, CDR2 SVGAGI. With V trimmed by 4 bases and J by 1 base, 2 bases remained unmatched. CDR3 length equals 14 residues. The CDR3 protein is CASSSRGGTDTQYF. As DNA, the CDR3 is TGTGCCAGCAGTTCCCGGGGGGGCACAGATACGCAGTATTTT.

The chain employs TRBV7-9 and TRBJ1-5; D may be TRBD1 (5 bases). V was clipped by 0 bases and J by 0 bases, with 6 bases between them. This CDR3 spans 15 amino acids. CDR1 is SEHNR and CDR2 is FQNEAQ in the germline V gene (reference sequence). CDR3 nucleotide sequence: TGTGCCAGCAGCTTAGCAGGGGATAGCAATCAGCCCCAGCATTTT. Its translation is CASSLAGDSNQPQHF.

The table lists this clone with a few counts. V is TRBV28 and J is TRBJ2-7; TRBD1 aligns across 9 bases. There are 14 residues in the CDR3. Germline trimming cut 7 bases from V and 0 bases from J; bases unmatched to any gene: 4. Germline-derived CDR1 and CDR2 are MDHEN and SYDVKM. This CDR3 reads CASKGTGISYEQYF. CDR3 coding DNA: TGTGCCAGCAAGGGGACAGGGATCTCCTACGAGCAGTACTTC.

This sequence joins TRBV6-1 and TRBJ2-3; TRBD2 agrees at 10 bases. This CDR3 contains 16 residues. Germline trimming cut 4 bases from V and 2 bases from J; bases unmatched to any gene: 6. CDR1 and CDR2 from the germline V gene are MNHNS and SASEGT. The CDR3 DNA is TGTGCCAGCAGTGCCTCTCTAGCGGGAGTCACAGATACGCAGTATTTT. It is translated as CASSASLAGVTDTQYF.

CDR3 nucleotide sequence: TGTGCCAGCAGCAGTAGCGGGGTCGGCACAGATACGCAGTATTTT. Amino acid sequence: CASSSSGVGTDTQYF. The V and J genes are TRBV27 and TRBJ2-3; TRBD2 aligns across 8 bases. This CDR3 spans 15 amino acids. The V gene's germline CDR1 is MNHEY and CDR2 SMNVEV (reference sequence). The J segment lost 1 base and the V segment lost 6 bases, leaving 6 bases of the junction unmatched.

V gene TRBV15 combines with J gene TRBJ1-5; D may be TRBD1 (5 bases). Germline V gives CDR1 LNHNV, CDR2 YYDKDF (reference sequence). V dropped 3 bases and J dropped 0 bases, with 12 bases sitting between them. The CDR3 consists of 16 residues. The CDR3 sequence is CATSRLGDYSNQPQHF. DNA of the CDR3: TGTGCCACCAGCAGGCTAGGGGATTATAGCAATCAGCCCCAGCATTTT.

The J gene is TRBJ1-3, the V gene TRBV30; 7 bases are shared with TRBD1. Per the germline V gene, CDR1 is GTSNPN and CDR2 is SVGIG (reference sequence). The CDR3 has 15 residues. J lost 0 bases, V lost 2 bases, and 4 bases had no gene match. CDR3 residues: CAWSRDSGSGNTIYF. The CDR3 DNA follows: TGTGCCTGGAGTAGGGACAGTGGCTCTGGAAACACCATATATTTT.

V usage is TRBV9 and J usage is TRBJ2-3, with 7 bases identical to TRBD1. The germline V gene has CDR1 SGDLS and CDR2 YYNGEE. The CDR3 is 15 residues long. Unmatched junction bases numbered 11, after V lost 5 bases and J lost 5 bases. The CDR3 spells CASSRTGPSGDTQYF. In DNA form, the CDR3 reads TGTGCCAGCAGTAGGACAGGCCCCTCGGGAGATACGCAGTATTTT.

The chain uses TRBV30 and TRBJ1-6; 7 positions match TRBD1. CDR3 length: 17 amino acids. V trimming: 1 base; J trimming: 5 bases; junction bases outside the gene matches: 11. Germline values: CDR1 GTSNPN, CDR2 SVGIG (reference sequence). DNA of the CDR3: TGTGCCTGGAGTGACAACTCCGGGACAGAGGATAATTCACCCCTCCACTTT. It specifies CAWSDNSGTEDNSPLHF.

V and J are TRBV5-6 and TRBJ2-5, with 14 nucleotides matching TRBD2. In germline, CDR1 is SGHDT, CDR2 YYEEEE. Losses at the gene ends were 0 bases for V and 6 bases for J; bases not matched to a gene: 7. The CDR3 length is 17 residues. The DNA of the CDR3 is TGTGCCAGCAGCTTGGGACTAGCGGGGGGGCCTTCAAAGACCCAGTACTTC. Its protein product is CASSLGLAGGPSKTQYF.

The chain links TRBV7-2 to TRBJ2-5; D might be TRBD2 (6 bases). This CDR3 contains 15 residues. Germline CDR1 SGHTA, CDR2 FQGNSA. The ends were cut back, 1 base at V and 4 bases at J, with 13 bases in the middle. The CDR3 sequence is CASSLVPGGGETQYF. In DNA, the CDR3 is TGTGCCAGCAGCTTAGTACCCGGGGGAGGAGAGACCCAGTACTTC.

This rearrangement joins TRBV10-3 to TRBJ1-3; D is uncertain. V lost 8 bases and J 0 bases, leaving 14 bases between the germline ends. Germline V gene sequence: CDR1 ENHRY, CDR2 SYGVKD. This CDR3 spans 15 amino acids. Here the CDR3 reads CAISPIQISGNTIYF. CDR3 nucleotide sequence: TGTGCCATCTCGCCGATACAGATCTCTGGAAACACCATATATTTT.

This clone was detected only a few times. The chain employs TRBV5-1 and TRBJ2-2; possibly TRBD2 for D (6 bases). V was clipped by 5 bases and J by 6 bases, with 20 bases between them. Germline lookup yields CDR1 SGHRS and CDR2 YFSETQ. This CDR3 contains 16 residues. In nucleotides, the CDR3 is TGCGCCAGCAGTCAGGACGGGAGTAGGAGTTCCGGGGAGCTGTTTTTT. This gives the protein CASSQDGSRSSGELFF.

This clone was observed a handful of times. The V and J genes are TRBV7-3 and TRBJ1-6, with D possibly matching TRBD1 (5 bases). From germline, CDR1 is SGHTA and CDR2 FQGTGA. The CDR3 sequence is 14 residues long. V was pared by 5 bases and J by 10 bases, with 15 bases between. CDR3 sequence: CASSEGVLRSPLHF. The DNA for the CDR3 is TGTGCCAGCAGCGAAGGGGTTTTACGCTCACCCCTCCACTTT.

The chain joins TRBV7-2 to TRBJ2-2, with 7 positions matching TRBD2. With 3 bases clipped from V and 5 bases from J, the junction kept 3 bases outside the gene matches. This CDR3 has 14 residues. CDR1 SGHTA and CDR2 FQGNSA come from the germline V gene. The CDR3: CASSLGGGTGELFF. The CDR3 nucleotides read TGTGCCAGCAGCTTGGGCGGGGGAACCGGGGAGCTGTTTTTT.

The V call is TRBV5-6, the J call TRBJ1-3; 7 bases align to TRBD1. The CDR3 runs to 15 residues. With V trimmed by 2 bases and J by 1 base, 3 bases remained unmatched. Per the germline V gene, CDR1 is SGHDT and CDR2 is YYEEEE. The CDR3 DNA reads TGTGCCAGCAGCTTACCCAGGGGGTCTGGAAACACCATATATTTT. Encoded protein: CASSLPRGSGNTIYF. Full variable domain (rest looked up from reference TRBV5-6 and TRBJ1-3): DAGVTQSPTHLIKTRGQQVTLRCSPKSGHDTVSWYQQALGQGPQFIFQYYEEEERQRGNFPDRFSGHQFPNYSSELNVNALLLGDSALYLCASSLPRGSGNTIYFGEGSWLTVV.

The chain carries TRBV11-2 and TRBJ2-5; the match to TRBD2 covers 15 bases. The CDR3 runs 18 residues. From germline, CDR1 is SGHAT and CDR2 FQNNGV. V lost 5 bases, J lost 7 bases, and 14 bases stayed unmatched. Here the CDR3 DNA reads TGTGCCAGCAGCAGGACTAGCGGGGGGGCCAGGGTGGTAGTGACCCAGTACTTC. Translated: CASSRTSGGARVVVTQYF.

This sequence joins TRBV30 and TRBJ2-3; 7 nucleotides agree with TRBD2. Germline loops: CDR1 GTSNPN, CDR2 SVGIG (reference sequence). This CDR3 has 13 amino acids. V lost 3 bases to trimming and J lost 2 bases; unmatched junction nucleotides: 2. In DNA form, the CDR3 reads TGTGCCTGGAGAGCGGGATCCACAGATACGCAGTATTTT. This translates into CAWRAGSTDTQYF.

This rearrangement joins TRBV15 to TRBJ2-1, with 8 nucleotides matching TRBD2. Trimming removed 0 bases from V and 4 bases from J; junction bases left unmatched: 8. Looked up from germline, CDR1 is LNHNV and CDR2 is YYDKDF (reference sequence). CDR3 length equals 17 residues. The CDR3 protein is CATSREGKAGVYNEQFF. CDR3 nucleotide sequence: TGTGCCACCAGCAGAGAGGGAAAAGCGGGGGTTTACAATGAGCAGTTCTTC. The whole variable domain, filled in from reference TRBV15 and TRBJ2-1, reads DAMVIQNPRYQVTQFGKPVTLSCSQTLNHNVMYWYQQKSSQAPKLLFHYYDKDFNNEADTPDNFQSRRPNTSFCFLDIRSPGLGDTAMYLCATSREGKAGVYNEQFFGPGTRLTVL.

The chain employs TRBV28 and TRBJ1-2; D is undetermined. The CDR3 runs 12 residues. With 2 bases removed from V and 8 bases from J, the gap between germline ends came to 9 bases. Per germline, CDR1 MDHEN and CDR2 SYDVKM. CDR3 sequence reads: CASSLKDWGYTF. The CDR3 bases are TGTGCCAGCAGTTTAAAAGACTGGGGCTACACCTTC.

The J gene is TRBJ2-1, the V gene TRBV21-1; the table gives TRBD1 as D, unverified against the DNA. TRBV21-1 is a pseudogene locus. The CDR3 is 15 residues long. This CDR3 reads CASWPWDRSYNEQFF. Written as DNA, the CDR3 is TGTGCCAGCTGGCCTTGGGACAGATCTTACAATGAGCAGTTCTTC.

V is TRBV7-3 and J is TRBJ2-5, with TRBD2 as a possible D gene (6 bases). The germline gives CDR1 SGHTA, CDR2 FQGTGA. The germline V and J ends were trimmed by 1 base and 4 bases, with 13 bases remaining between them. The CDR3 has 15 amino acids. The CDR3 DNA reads TGTGCCAGCAGCTTAAATGGGTTGGAGGGAGAGACCCAGTACTTC. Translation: CASSLNGLEGETQYF.